The 25 T cell receptor beta chains given below trace back to one sample, sequenced in a study of T cell repertoires in cytomegalovirus infection. The antigens of these receptors remain unknown. TCRdb re-derived calls from the reads in MiXCR, one entry per CDR3 protein. Among 650,000 to 900,000 distinct CDR3 sequences listed, about 29% were seen once. The input for sequencing was cultured CD8+ T cells from PBMCs, taken from culture after CMV antigen stimulation. These receptors were obtained from a human donor in good health (CMV status not recorded). Some clones in this sample may be carry-over from other donors' samples.

The chain employs TRBV29-1 and TRBJ2-1; maybe TRBD2 (5 bases). CDR3 size: 18 residues. V gave up 8 bases and J gave up 0 bases, with 26 bases separating them. The germline gives CDR1 SQVTM, CDR2 ANQGSEA. CDR3 sequence: CSPRGSRLPNFSYNEQFF. CDR3 sequence (DNA): TGCAGCCCTAGAGGGTCCCGACTCCCAAATTTCTCCTACAATGAGCAGTTCTTC.

This clonotype has only a few counts. The CDR3 region has the DNA TGTGCCAGCAGCGTAGTCGAACTAGCCAAAAACATTCAGTACTTC. Translated, it gives CASSVVELAKNIQYF. V and J are TRBV9 and TRBJ2-4; D is undetermined. The germline gives CDR1 SGDLS, CDR2 YYNGEE. V lost 0 bases and J lost 0, with 7 bases in between. This CDR3 is built from 15 residues.

This chain joins TRBV6-4 and TRBJ1-3; TRBD1 aligns across 8 bases. The CDR3 is 18 amino acids. V shed 1 base and J 0 bases; nucleotides not matched to a gene: 8. Germline CDR1 is MRHNA and CDR2 is SNTAGT. The chain's CDR3 is CASSDFLTGDTSGNTIYF. CDR3 bases: TGTGCCAGCAGTGACTTCTTGACAGGGGACACCTCTGGAAACACCATATATTTT.

This chain connects TRBV7-9 to TRBJ1-4; 10 nucleotides agree with TRBD1. The CDR3 totals 14 residues. Germline-derived CDR1 and CDR2 are SEHNR and FQNEAQ (reference sequence). J was trimmed by 6 bases and V by 4 bases; bases with no gene match: 2. Here the CDR3 reads CASSSTGGYEKLFF. The CDR3 coding sequence is TGTGCCAGCAGCTCGACAGGGGGCTATGAAAAACTGTTTTTT.

This clonotype was seen once. This may arise from a read error, as a much more abundant clone is one base away. V is TRBV7-9 and J is TRBJ1-2, with 7 bases aligning to TRBD1. The CDR3 consists of 16 residues. Germline V lookup: CDR1 SEHNR, CDR2 FQNEAQ (reference sequence). CDR3 nucleotides: TGTGCCAACAGCAACCGGGACAGTGGATTCTCGGGGGGCTACACCTTC. This codes for CANSNRDSGFSGGYTF.

This clonotype was counted many times. The rearrangement uses TRBV7-6 and TRBJ2-7; no reliable D call. Trimming shortened V by 1 base and J by 1 base, and 5 bases separated the two germline ends. Germline CDR1 reads SGHVS; CDR2 reads FNYEAQ. There are 13 residues in the CDR3. CDR3 region: CASSLGPSYEQYF. The CDR3 DNA is TGTGCCAGCAGCTTAGGGCCTTCCTACGAGCAGTACTTC.

The V call is TRBV4-1, the J call TRBJ1-5; TRBD1 might be the D (5 bases). The CDR3 is made up of 14 amino acids. Trimming removed 4 bases at V and 7 bases at J, with 14 bases between. In germline, CDR1 is MGHRA, CDR2 YSYEKL. CDR3 loop: CASSPGGAYQPQHF. The CDR3 DNA is TGCGCCAGCAGCCCGGGAGGGGCATACCAGCCCCAGCATTTT.

This clonotype was seen repeatedly, ten times or more. The chain couples TRBV6-1 to TRBJ2-3; D might be TRBD1 (6 bases). Germline V gives CDR1 MNHNS, CDR2 SASEGT. Trimming pared 6 bases from V and 3 bases from J, leaving 16 bases between. This CDR3 region has 15 residues. As DNA, the CDR3 is TGTGCCAGCAGACTTTTAACAGGGACGACAGATACGCAGTATTTT. Translating gives CASRLLTGTTDTQYF.

The V gene is TRBV28, the J gene TRBJ2-3; no definite D call. V was clipped by 5 bases and J by 1 base, with 10 bases between them. Germline CDR1 and CDR2: MDHEN and SYDVKM. The CDR3 spans 14 residues. The chain's CDR3 is CASSPRPRTDTQYF. The DNA of the CDR3 is TGTGCCAGCAGTCCCCGTCCTCGCACAGATACGCAGTATTTT.

The sample holds a few counts of this clonotype. This CDR3 is CASSLWTSGIADTQYF. The CDR3 coding sequence is TGTGCCAGCAGCCTATGGACTAGCGGCATCGCAGATACGCAGTATTTT. The chain employs TRBV7-2 and TRBJ2-3; the match to TRBD2 covers 10 bases. The CDR3 contains 16 residues. Germline loops: CDR1 SGHTA, CDR2 FQGNSA. Trimming at V came to 5 bases and at J to 4 bases, leaving 9 bases not matched to a gene.

The CDR3, as DNA: TGTGCCAGCAGTATGACAGGGGGAGTCGGTGGCTACACCTTC. This sequence encodes CASSMTGGVGGYTF. V gene TRBV12-3 or TRBV12-4 combines with J gene TRBJ1-2; TRBD1 agrees at 9 bases. The V gene end was trimmed by 5 bases and the J gene end by 7 bases; junction bases not matched to a gene: 8. The CDR3 contains 14 residues.

This clonotype was seen a few times. This chain links TRBV7-4 with TRBJ2-3; 8 bases fit TRBD1. Germline V lookup: CDR1 SGHVT, CDR2 SQSDAQ. CDR3 length equals 15 residues. Trimming removed 6 bases from V and 2 bases from J; junction bases left unmatched: 7. CDR3 loop: CASSSTGDDTDTQYF. The CDR3 region has the DNA TGTGCCAGCAGTTCGACAGGGGATGACACAGATACGCAGTATTTT.

This clonotype was seen repeatedly, ten times or more. The chain recombines TRBV7-6 with TRBJ2-1, with D possibly being TRBD2 (5 bases). The germline V gene has CDR1 SGHVS and CDR2 FNYEAQ. CDR3 length: 14 amino acids. The V and J ends lost 5 bases and 7 bases respectively, with 15 bases between them. CDR3 DNA sequence: TGTGCCAGCAGCCTCCTAGGAGGCGGTAATGAGCAGTTCTTC. Protein: CASSLLGGGNEQFF.

This chain uses TRBV5-6 with TRBJ2-1; the match to TRBD1 covers 7 bases. Trimming removed 6 bases from V and 8 bases from J; junction bases left unmatched: 11. The germline V gene encodes CDR1 SGHDT and CDR2 YYEEEE. CDR3 length: 14 amino acids. The CDR3 loop is CASTTLTGLDEQFF. The CDR3 bases are TGTGCCAGCACCACGTTGACAGGGCTCGATGAGCAGTTCTTC.

This clonotype was picked up a small number of times. The rearrangement joins TRBV11-3 to TRBJ2-3, with D perhaps matching TRBD2 (6 bases). The ends were cut back, 3 bases at V and 5 bases at J, with 18 bases in the middle. This CDR3 is 16 amino acids long. Germline values: CDR1 SGHNT, CDR2 YENEEA. In DNA, the CDR3 is TGTGCCAGCAGCTTGGGAGGCCTAGCCGGAGAAGATACGCAGTATTTT. It is translated as CASSLGGLAGEDTQYF. Filled out from reference TRBV11-3 and TRBJ2-3, the complete variable domain reads EAGVVQSPRYKIIEKKQPVAFWCNPISGHNTLYWYLQNLGQGPELLIRYENEEAVDDSQLPKDRFSAERLKGVDSTLKIQPAELGDSAVYLCASSLGGLAGEDTQYFGPGTRLTVL.

The gene calls are TRBV6-6 and TRBJ2-7; no firm D call. The V gene lost 8 bases and the J gene lost 5 bases, with 7 bases spanning the gap. Germline CDR1 and CDR2: MNHNY and SVGAGI (reference sequence). The CDR3 runs 10 residues. The CDR3: CASGGNEQYF. DNA of the CDR3: TGTGCCAGCGGTGGTAACGAGCAGTACTTC.

This clonotype was counted only a few times. This sequence joins TRBV7-9 and TRBJ2-2; D not resolved. Looked up from germline, CDR1 is SEHNR and CDR2 is FQNEAQ (reference sequence). The V end was cut by 7 bases, the J end by 6 bases, with 12 bases between. There are 13 residues in the CDR3. The DNA for the CDR3 is TGTGCCAGCAATACCGAGATGGCCGGGGAGCTGTTTTTT. The encoded protein is CASNTEMAGELFF.

In this sample, this clonotype turned up a few times. CDR3 sequence (DNA): TGTGCCAGTAGTATAGAGGGACAGGGGGCTCAAAACATTCAGTACTTC. Residues: CASSIEGQGAQNIQYF. V usage is TRBV19 and J usage is TRBJ2-4; TRBD1 aligns across 12 bases. J gave up 5 bases and V 0 bases, and 2 bases lay outside the gene matches. The CDR3 has 16 residues. Germline V gene sequence: CDR1 LNHDA, CDR2 SQIVND (reference sequence).

This clonotype was found many times. The rearrangement joins TRBV7-6 to TRBJ1-2; TRBD1 aligns across 7 bases. Trimming at V came to 5 bases and at J to 6 bases, leaving 15 bases not matched to a gene. Per germline, CDR1 SGHVS and CDR2 FNYEAQ. The CDR3 sequence is 16 residues long. The CDR3 spells CASSPFQGGAGDGYTF. The CDR3 nucleotides are TGTGCCAGCAGCCCCTTCCAGGGGGGTGCGGGTGATGGCTACACCTTC. Using reference TRBV7-6 and TRBJ1-2 for the parts outside the CDR3, the full variable domain is GAGVSQSPRYKVTKRGQDVALRCDPISGHVSLYWYRQALGQGPEFLTYFNYEAQQDKSGLPNDRFSAERPEGSISTLTIQRTEQRDSAMYRCASSPFQGGAGDGYTFGSGTRLTVV.

The chain links TRBV7-6 to TRBJ1-5; the D gene is possibly TRBD1 (5 bases). CDR1 is SGHVS, CDR2 FNYEAQ, per germline. Trimming cost V 8 bases and J 0 bases, with 8 bases left between them. The CDR3 runs to 13 residues. CDR3 in amino acids: CASGDGSNQPQHF. The CDR3 nucleotides are TGTGCCAGCGGGGACGGTAGCAATCAGCCCCAGCATTTT.

The genes are TRBV15 and TRBJ2-2, with a tentative D call TRBD2 (6 bases). Germline V gene sequence: CDR1 LNHNV, CDR2 YYDKDF (reference sequence). The CDR3 sequence is 15 residues long. The V end lost 0 bases, the J end lost 3 bases, and 8 bases lay between the germline ends. For the CDR3, the DNA is TGTGCCACCAGCAGAGAGCGGGACCACACCGGGGAGCTGTTTTTT. Amino acid sequence: CATSRERDHTGELFF.

The table lists this clonotype with a few counts. The V call is TRBV6-5, the J call TRBJ2-5, with TRBD1 matching 8 bases. Trimming at V came to 5 bases and at J to 7 bases, leaving 9 bases not matched to a gene. The germline V gene has CDR1 MNHEY and CDR2 SVGAGI. The CDR3 extends over 14 amino acids. The CDR3 sequence: CASSTTGGKRTQYF. CDR3 sequence (DNA): TGTGCCAGCAGTACCACAGGGGGAAAACGGACCCAGTACTTC.

In this sample, this clonotype turned up a few times. The V call is TRBV7-9, the J call TRBJ1-4; the D gene is possibly TRBD1 (5 bases). The CDR3 covers 18 residues. Germline CDR1 is SEHNR and CDR2 is FQNEAQ (reference sequence). Trimming took 5 bases from V and 6 from J, leaving 25 bases between them. The CDR3 spells CASSAPFGTMDGDEKLFF. CDR3 bases: TGTGCCAGCAGCGCTCCCTTTGGGACGATGGACGGGGATGAAAAACTGTTTTTT.

This chain connects TRBV15 to TRBJ1-3; no clear D gene. Germline V CDR1 and CDR2: LNHNV, YYDKDF (reference sequence). V was trimmed by 0 bases and J by 5 bases, leaving 11 bases between them. The length of the CDR3 is 15 residues. CDR3 loop: CATSRDLGSRNTIYF. In DNA, the CDR3 is TGTGCCACCAGCAGAGATTTGGGCAGCAGAAACACCATATATTTT.

The chain combines TRBV20-1 with TRBJ2-3; TRBD2 is a possible D gene (6 bases). The V gene's germline CDR1 is DFQATT and CDR2 SNEGSKA (reference sequence). This CDR3 spans 15 amino acids. The V gene lost 6 bases and the J gene lost 5 bases, with 21 bases spanning the gap. CDR3 region: CSALGLAVSLDTQYF. CDR3 DNA sequence: TGCAGTGCCCTGGGGTTAGCGGTCTCCCTAGATACGCAGTATTTT.